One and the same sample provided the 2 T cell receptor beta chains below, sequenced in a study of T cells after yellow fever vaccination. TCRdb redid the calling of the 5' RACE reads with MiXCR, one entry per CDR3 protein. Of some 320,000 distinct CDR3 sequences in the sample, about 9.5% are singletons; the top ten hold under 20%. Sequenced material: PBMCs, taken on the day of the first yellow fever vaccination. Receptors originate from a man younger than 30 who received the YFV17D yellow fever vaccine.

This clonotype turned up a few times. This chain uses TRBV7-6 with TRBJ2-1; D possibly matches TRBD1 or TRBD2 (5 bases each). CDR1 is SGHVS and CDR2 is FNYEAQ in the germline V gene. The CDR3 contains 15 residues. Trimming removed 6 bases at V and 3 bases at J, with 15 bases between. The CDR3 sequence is CASRPLTRGYNEQFF. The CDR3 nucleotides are TGTGCCAGCAGACCCCTCACTAGGGGCTACAATGAGCAGTTCTTC.

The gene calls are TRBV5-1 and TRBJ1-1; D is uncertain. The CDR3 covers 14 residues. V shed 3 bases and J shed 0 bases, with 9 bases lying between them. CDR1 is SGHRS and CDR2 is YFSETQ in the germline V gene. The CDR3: CASSSTTMNTEAFF. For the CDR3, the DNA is TGCGCCAGCAGCTCGACCACAATGAACACTGAAGCTTTCTTT.